One and the same sample provided the 16 T cell receptor beta chains below, sequenced in a study of memory CD4+ T cells and cytomegalovirus serostatus. Single viable CD3+CD4+CD8-CD45RO+ cells were sorted as the memory CD4+ T cells. Data came from immunoSEQ multiplex PCR; TCRdb stores just in-frame clones and leaves some out. In the table there are about 60,000 clones, roughly 85% of which are singletons. Sequencing was performed on memory CD4+ T cells from blood. The origin of the receptors is an adult in good health and CMV-seronegative. Some clones in this sample may be carry-over from other donors' samples.

V and J are TRBV2 and TRBJ2-6; the D gene could be TRBD1 or TRBD2 (5 bases each). Germline CDR1 is SNHLY and CDR2 is FYNNEI. V shed 9 bases and J shed 0 bases, with 21 bases lying between them. The CDR3 length is 18 residues. CDR3 coding DNA: TGTGCCAGTGCCTGGGGGAGAGTCGGTAGCTCTGGGGCCAACGTCCTGACTTTC. Translation gives CASAWGRVGSSGANVLTF.

The chain carries TRBV5-1 and TRBJ2-7; 9 positions match TRBD2. Looked up from germline, CDR1 is SGHRS and CDR2 is YFSETQ. This CDR3 comprises 17 residues. Unmatched junction bases numbered 10, after V lost 2 bases and J lost 1 base. The CDR3 sequence: CASSFQLAGDGSYEQYF. The CDR3, as DNA: TGCGCCAGCAGCTTCCAATTAGCGGGAGACGGGTCCTACGAGCAGTACTTC.

The chain combines TRBV15 with TRBJ2-2, with a tentative D call TRBD1 (5 bases). From germline, CDR1 is LNHNV and CDR2 YYDKDF (reference sequence). Trimming left V 1 base short and J 1 base short, with 10 bases between. The CDR3 spans 16 residues. Here the CDR3 DNA reads TGTGCCACCAGCAGAGTGGGGCAGGTGAACACCGGGGAGCTGTTTTTT. It specifies CATSRVGQVNTGELFF.

This clone was recorded only once. The chain is built from TRBV4-2 and TRBJ2-7; 7 positions match TRBD2. The CDR3 length is 16 residues. The V gene's germline CDR1 is LGHNA and CDR2 YNFKEQ. After removal of 0 bases from V and 1 base from J, the junction contained 6 bases not matched to a gene. The CDR3: CASSQEASGISYEQYF. The CDR3 DNA sequence: TGTGCCAGCAGCCAAGAGGCTAGCGGTATATCCTACGAGCAGTACTTC.

This chain links TRBV21-1 with TRBJ2-1; the table names TRBD1, a call not compared with the DNA. TRBV21-1 is an annotated pseudogene. The CDR3 loop spans 16 amino acids. CDR3: CASSSLPGQGARGQFF. The CDR3 DNA sequence: TGTGCCAGCAGCTCTCTGCCGGGACAGGGGGCGCGGGGGCAGTTCTTC.

This clone was detected only once. V and J are TRBV7-9 and TRBJ1-1, with 7 bases identical to TRBD1. With V trimmed by 0 bases and J by 4 bases, 5 bases remained unmatched. Germline CDR1 and CDR2: SEHNR and FQNEAQ (reference sequence). The CDR3 runs 15 residues. The CDR3 nucleotides read TGTGCCAGCAGCTTAGCGCAGGGGACAGCCACTGAAGCTTTCTTT. It codes for CASSLAQGTATEAFF. Full variable domain (remainder filled in from reference TRBV7-9 and TRBJ1-1): DTGVSQNPRHKITKRGQNVTFRCDPISEHNRLYWYRQTLGQGPEFLTYFQNEAQLEKSRLLSDRFSAERPKGSFSTLEIQRTEQGDSAMYLCASSLAQGTATEAFFGQGTRLTVV.

The chain combines TRBV28 with TRBJ1-2; possible D gene TRBD1, 6 bases. V lost 5 bases, J lost 5 bases, and 18 bases lay in between. This CDR3 spans 15 amino acids. Germline CDR1 and CDR2: MDHEN and SYDVKM. The DNA of the CDR3 is TGTGCCAGCAGTGTAGGGGGGGGCGCAAGGTATGGCTACACCTTC. It yields the protein CASSVGGGARYGYTF.

This clone has a handful of counts. The genes are TRBV30 and TRBJ2-6, with D hard to call. The germline V gene encodes CDR1 GTSNPN and CDR2 SVGIG (reference sequence). V dropped 3 bases and J dropped 0 bases, with 3 bases sitting between them. The CDR3 runs to 13 residues. The CDR3: CAWRLSGANVLTF. The DNA of the CDR3 is TGTGCCTGGAGACTCTCTGGGGCCAACGTCCTGACTTTC. The full variable domain, with the rest looked up from reference TRBV30 and TRBJ2-6, is SQTIHQWPATLVQPVGSPLSLECTVEGTSNPNLYWYRQAAGRGLQLLFYSVGIGQISSEVPQNLSASRPQDRQFILSSKKLLLSDSGFYLCAWRLSGANVLTFGAGSRLTVL.

The V gene is TRBV18, the J gene TRBJ2-1; 7 positions match TRBD2. V lost 2 bases, J lost 0 bases, and 10 bases stayed unmatched. The CDR3 extends over 18 amino acids. Germline V CDR1 and CDR2: KGHSH, LQKENI. The DNA of the CDR3 is TGTGCCAGCTCACCAAACAAACTAGCGCTTAGCTCCTACAATGAGCAGTTCTTC. Amino acids: CASSPNKLALSSYNEQFF.

The V and J genes are TRBV28 and TRBJ1-2, with unresolved D. The CDR3 is 13 residues long. Deletions cut 5 bases from V and 1 base from J, with 8 bases between. Germline V lookup: CDR1 MDHEN, CDR2 SYDVKM. This chain's CDR3 is CASSQTLNYGYTF. The CDR3 nucleotides are TGTGCCAGCAGTCAGACACTTAACTATGGCTACACCTTC.

V is TRBV28 and J is TRBJ1-1, with D perhaps TRBD1 (6 bases). Between the trimmed V and J ends, which lost 4 bases and 13 bases, there was a span of 22 bases. Germline V gives CDR1 MDHEN, CDR2 SYDVKM. The CDR3 runs 14 residues. CDR3 nucleotide sequence: TGTGCCAGCAGTTCCACAGGGTCGACCCTGAGGGGTTTCTTT. Amino acids: CASSSTGSTLRGFF.

The rearrangement links TRBV9 to TRBJ2-5; perhaps TRBD2 as D (6 bases). Trimming removed 0 bases from V and 4 bases from J, with 16 bases in between. This CDR3 has 16 amino acids. CDR1 and CDR2 (germline): SGDLS, YYNGEE. CDR3 loop: CASSVAASAIRETQYF. Here the CDR3 DNA reads TGTGCCAGCAGCGTAGCTGCTAGCGCGATTCGAGAGACCCAGTACTTC.

There are a few counts of this clone. The chain has TRBV4-3 and TRBJ2-3; D is unclear. The V gene lost 0 bases and the J gene lost 4 bases, with 11 bases spanning the gap. The CDR3 length is 15 residues. In germline, CDR1 is LGHNA, CDR2 YSLEER. The CDR3 spells CASSQDAPAPDTQYF. The CDR3 nucleotides read TGCGCCAGCAGCCAAGACGCCCCGGCCCCAGATACGCAGTATTTT.

The chain recombines TRBV27 with TRBJ1-6; no reliable D call. The CDR3 extends over 13 amino acids. The V gene lost 2 bases and the J gene lost 10 bases, with 9 bases spanning the gap. CDR1 is MNHEY and CDR2 is SMNVEV in the germline V gene (reference sequence). CDR3 residues: CASSLNRASPLHF. CDR3 DNA: TGTGCCAGCAGTTTAAATAGGGCCTCACCCCTCCACTTT.

The chain recombines TRBV5-1 with TRBJ2-7; TRBD2 matches 8 bases. Unmatched junction bases numbered 10, after V lost 0 bases and J lost 5 bases. The V gene's germline CDR1 is SGHRS and CDR2 YFSETQ. The CDR3 sequence is 16 residues long. The DNA of the CDR3 is TGCGCCAGCAGCTTGGTCGTTGCGGGCGGGGGGCACGAGCAGTACTTC. It codes for CASSLVVAGGGHEQYF. The whole variable domain, filled in from reference TRBV5-1 and TRBJ2-7, reads KAGVTQTPRYLIKTRGQQVTLSCSPISGHRSVSWYQQTPGQGLQFLFEYFSETQRNKGNFPGRFSGRQFSNSRSEMNVSTLELGDSALYLCASSLVVAGGGHEQYFGPGTRLTVT.

The chain combines TRBV28 with TRBJ1-4; 8 bases match TRBD1. The junction had 9 bases not matched to a gene; V was cut back by 7 bases and J by 8 bases. The CDR3 is made up of 14 amino acids. Germline lookup yields CDR1 MDHEN and CDR2 SYDVKM. This CDR3 is CASMVDRGGEKLFF. In DNA, the CDR3 is TGTGCCAGCATGGTCGACAGGGGAGGCGAAAAACTGTTTTTT.